This TCR beta chain emerged from a study of blood T cell repertoires in COVID-19. As for the study in general: From T cells, B-cell-depleted T cells, or PBMCs came the material, which was cDNA or gDNA.

V was cut by 2 bases and J by 10 bases, with 9 bases left in between. From germline, CDR1 is MNHEY and CDR2 SVGAGI. This CDR3 region has 12 residues. Libraries were prepared by immunoSEQ multiplex PCR; TCRdb keeps only in-frame clonotypes and omits some of them. The table has roughly 200,000 clones, roughly 88% seen once; the top ten hold roughly 5.9%. Residents of over 20 US areas, aged about 18 to 89 years, made up the participants. Sequenced: PBMCs or T cells enriched from blood (not recorded which). V and J are TRBV6-5 and TRBJ2-1, with D possibly being TRBD2 (5 bases). The sequence derives from a man aged 35-49 years with acute COVID-19. The CDR3 loop reads CASSYTSREQFF. CDR3 sequence (DNA): TGTGCCAGCAGTTACACTAGTCGGGAGCAGTTCTTC.